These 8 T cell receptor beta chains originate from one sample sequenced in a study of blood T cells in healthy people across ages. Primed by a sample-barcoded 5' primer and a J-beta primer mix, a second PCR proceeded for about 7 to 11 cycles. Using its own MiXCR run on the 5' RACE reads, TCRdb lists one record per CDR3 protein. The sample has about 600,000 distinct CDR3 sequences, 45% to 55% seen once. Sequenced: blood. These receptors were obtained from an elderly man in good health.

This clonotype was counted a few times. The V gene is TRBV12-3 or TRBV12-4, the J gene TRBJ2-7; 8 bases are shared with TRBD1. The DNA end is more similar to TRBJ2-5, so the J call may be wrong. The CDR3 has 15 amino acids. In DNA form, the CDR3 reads TGTGCCAGCAGTTTAGCTGGGACAGGCCCAGGGACCCAGTACTTC. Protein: CASSLAGTGPGTQYF.

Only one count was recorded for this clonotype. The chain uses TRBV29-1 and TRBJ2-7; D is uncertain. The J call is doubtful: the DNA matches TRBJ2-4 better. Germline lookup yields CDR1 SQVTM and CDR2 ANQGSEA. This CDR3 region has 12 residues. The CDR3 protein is CSVGVVENIQYF. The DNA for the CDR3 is TGCAGCGTTGGGGTAGTTGAAAACATTCAGTACTTC.

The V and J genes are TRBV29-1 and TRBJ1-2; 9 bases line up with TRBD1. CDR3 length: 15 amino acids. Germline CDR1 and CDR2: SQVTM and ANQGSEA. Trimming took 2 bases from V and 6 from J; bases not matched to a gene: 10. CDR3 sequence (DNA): TGCAGCGTTGAATCGGGCCGCGGGACAGGGCATGGCTACACCTTC. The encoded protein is CSVESGRGTGHGYTF. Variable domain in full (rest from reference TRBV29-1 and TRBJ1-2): SAVISQKPSRDICQRGTSLTIQCQVDSQVTMMFWYRQQPGQSLTLIATANQGSEATYESGFVIDKFPISRPNLTFSTLTVSNMSPEDSSIYLCSVESGRGTGHGYTFGSGTRLTVV.

The chain's CDR3 is CSVEGAGPGYNEQFF. The CDR3 region has the DNA TGCAGCGTTGAAGGGGCGGGACCTGGGTACAATGAGCAGTTCTTC. V is TRBV29-1 and J is TRBJ2-1; maybe TRBD2 (6 bases). The CDR3 is 15 amino acids. V lost 1 base and J 4 bases, leaving 14 bases between the germline ends. From germline, CDR1 is SQVTM and CDR2 ANQGSEA.

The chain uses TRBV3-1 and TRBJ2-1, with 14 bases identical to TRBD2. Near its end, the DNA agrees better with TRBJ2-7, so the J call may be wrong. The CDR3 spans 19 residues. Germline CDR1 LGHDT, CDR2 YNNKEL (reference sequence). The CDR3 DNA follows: TGTGCCAGCAGCTCCTGGACTAGCGGGGGGCCGAGCTCCTACAATGAGCAGTACTTC. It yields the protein CASSSWTSGGPSSYNEQYF.

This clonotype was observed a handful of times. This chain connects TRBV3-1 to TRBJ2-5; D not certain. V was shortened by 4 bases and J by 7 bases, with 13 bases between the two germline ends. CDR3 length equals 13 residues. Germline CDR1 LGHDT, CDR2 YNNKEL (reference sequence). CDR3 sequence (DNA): TGTGCCAGCAGCCCGCCGGATAGTCGGACCCAGTACTTC. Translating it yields CASSPPDSRTQYF.

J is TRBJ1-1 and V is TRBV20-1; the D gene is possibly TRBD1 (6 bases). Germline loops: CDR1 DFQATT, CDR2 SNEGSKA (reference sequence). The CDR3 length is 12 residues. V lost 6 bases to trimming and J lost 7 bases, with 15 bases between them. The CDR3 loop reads CSATQDRSEAFF. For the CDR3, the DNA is TGCAGTGCCACTCAAGACAGGAGTGAAGCTTTCTTT.

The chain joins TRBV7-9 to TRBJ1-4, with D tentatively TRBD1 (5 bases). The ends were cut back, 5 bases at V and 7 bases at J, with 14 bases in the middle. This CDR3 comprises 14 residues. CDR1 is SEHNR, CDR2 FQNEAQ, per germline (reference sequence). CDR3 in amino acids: CASSPMQGGEKLFF. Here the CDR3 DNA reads TGTGCCAGCAGCCCCATGCAGGGTGGTGAAAAACTGTTTTTT.